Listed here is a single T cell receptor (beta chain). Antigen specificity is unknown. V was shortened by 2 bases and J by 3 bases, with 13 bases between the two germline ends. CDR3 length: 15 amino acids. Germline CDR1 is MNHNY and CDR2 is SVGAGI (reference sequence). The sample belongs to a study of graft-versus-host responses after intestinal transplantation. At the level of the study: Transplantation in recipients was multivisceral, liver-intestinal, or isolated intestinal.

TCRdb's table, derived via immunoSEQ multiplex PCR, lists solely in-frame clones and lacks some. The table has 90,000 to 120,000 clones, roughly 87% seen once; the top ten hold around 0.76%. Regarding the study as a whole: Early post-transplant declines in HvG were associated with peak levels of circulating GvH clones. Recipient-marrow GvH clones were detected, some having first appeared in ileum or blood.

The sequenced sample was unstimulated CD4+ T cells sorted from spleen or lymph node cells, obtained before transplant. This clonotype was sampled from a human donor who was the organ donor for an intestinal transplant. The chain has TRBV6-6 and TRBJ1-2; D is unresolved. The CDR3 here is CASSYNREPYYGYTF. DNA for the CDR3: TGTGCCAGCAGTTACAATCGGGAACCTTACTATGGCTACACCTTC.